This is a list of T cell receptor beta chains from one sample in a study of CD8+ T cells in alopecia areata. Clones were sequenced by immunoSEQ multiplex PCR, and TCRdb holds only the in-frame ones, with some missing. Of 150,000 to 200,000 clones in the sample, approximately 59% were seen once. The sample in question was CD4+ T cells sorted from blood, obtained at approximately week 56, from a patient treated with tofacitinib. Receptors originate from a human donor with alopecia areata. CDR3s include the opening cysteine and the closing phenylalanine or tryptophan. Fields, in order: clone size, J gene, D gene, V gene, CDR3 DNA, CDR3 protein. The D gene is left open where the match is weak. A row's size may be missing; if present it is once, few, many or a size class.

>NA|TRBJ1-1|NA|TRBV2
TGTGCCAGCAGGGATCGGGGCACTGAAGCTTTCTTT
CASRDRGTEAFF
>NA|TRBJ2-4|NA|TRBV2
TGTGCCAGCAGTGAAGTAAACATTCAGTACTTC
CASSEVNIQYF
>NA|TRBJ1-2|NA|TRBV7-9
TGTGCCAGCAGCCCCCGCTCCGCAGGGGACTATGGCTACACCTTC
CASSPRSAGDYGYTF
>NA|TRBJ2-1|NA|TRBV14
TGTGCCAGCAGCCAAGATTGGCTACCGAGCTCCTACAATGAGCAGTTCTTC
CASSQDWLPSSYNEQFF
>NA|TRBJ2-7|TRBD1|TRBV29-1
TGCAGCGGAAGGGACAGGCGGAGGAACGAGCAGTACTTC
CSGRDRRRNEQYF
>few|TRBJ2-7|NA|TRBV27
TGTGCCAGCAGTTTAAAACTCTTCTACGAGCAGTACTTC
CASSLKLFYEQYF
>NA|TRBJ2-7|TRBD1|TRBV14
TGTGCCAGCAGCCAAGTTGGACAGGGGACCTACGAGCAGTACTTC
CASSQVGQGTYEQYF
>NA|TRBJ1-2|TRBD1|TRBV30
TGTGCCTGGAGTACAGACAGGGGGTATGGCTACACCTTC
CAWSTDRGYGYTF
>NA|TRBJ1-4|NA|TRBV7-6
TGTGCCAGCAGCCCCCCAGGGTTGGAAGAAAAACTGTTTTTT
CASSPPGLEEKLFF
>once|TRBJ2-3|TRBD2|TRBV5-1
TGCGCCAGCAGCCTGGGACTAGCGGGGGACACAGATACGCAGTATTTT
CASSLGLAGDTDTQYF
>NA|TRBJ2-7|TRBD2|TRBV2
TGTGCCAGCAGTACCTCTAGCGGGGGGCCCTACGAGCAGTACTTC
CASSTSSGGPYEQYF
>few|TRBJ2-1|NA|TRBV7-2
TGTGCCAGCAGCTCAAGCCCAGGGGTGGGGAATGAGCAGTTCTTC
CASSSSPGVGNEQFF
>few|TRBJ1-2|NA|TRBV5-6
TGTGCCAGCAGCTTCTCGGTCGAGTCAAGTCGGGCCTATGGCTACACCTTC
CASSFSVESSRAYGYTF
>NA|TRBJ2-7|NA|TRBV7-9
TGTGCCAGCAGCTTTTCCTACGAGCAGTACTTC
CASSFSYEQYF
>NA|TRBJ2-7|NA|TRBV9
NA
CASSPFGSGGPYEQYF
>NA|TRBJ1-5|NA|TRBV6-6
TGTGCCAGCAGTCAGAGGTGGGGCAATCAGCCCCAGCATTTT
CASSQRWGNQPQHF
>NA|TRBJ1-2|TRBD1|TRBV5-1
TGCGCCAGCAGCAAGGACAGGAGCTATGGCTACACCTTC
CASSKDRSYGYTF
>few|TRBJ1-2|NA|TRBV15
TGTGCCACCAGCAGAGACCGGTATGGCTACACCTTC
CATSRDRYGYTF
>NA|TRBJ2-5|TRBD1|TRBV27
TGTGCCAGCAGTGCGACAGGGGGCAAGAAGACCCAGTACTTC
CASSATGGKKTQYF
>NA|TRBJ1-1|NA|TRBV6-1
TGTGCCAGCAGGTCTCCCCAGAACACTGAAGCTTTCTTT
CASRSPQNTEAFF